Listed below are T cell receptor beta chains from one sample, sequenced in a study of regulatory T cells in long-lasting Graves disease. TCRdb recomputed calls from the multiplex PCR reads with MiXCR, one row per CDR3 protein. The sample lists around 450,000 distinct CDR3 sequences; around a fifth were seen once. Sequencing was performed on peripheral blood mononuclear cells (PBMCs), taken when the disease was refractory, from a patient treated with antithyroid drugs. These TCRs come from a female donor with Graves disease. CDR3s include the opening cysteine and the closing phenylalanine or tryptophan. D genes are given only for firm matches. Rows give clone size only sometimes, using once, few, many, or a class for an expanded clone.

.,TRBJ2-7,TRBV4-3,.,TGCGCCAGCAGCCAAGATTCTGGGGCACCGAGCTCCTACGAGCAGTACTTC,CASSQDSGAPSSYEQYF
TRBD1,TRBJ1-2,TRBV20-1,many,TGCAGTGCTACATCGACAGGGTTGGACTCTGGCTACACCTTC,CSATSTGLDSGYTF
.,TRBJ2-7,TRBV5-6,.,TGTGCCAGCACTGGACTCCACTACGAGCAGTACTTC,CASTGLHYEQYF
TRBD2,TRBJ2-5,TRBV7-9,few,TGTGCCAGCAGCTCGGGACTAGCGGGAGCAGGGGAGACCCAGTACTTC,CASSSGLAGAGETQYF
.,TRBJ1-1,TRBV7-8,few,TGTGCCAGCAGCTTAGGGGCGACAGAGATCACTGAAGCTTTCTTT,CASSLGATEITEAFF
.,TRBJ2-2,TRBV12-5,.,TGTGCTAGTGGTTGGCCGACAGGTCCTTCCGGGGAGCTGTTTTTT,CASGWPTGPSGELFF
.,TRBJ2-2,TRBV7-2,.,TGTGCCAGCAGCCCCATCCGGCAGGGTGGGAACACCGGGGAGCTGTTTTTT,CASSPIRQGGNTGELFF
.,TRBJ1-1,TRBV20-1,many,TGCAGTGCTAAGCCCGGGACAATGAACACTGAAGCTTTCTTT,CSAKPGTMNTEAFF
.,TRBJ2-7,TRBV5-1,few,TGCGCCAGCAGCTTGGGATTGGCCTCTTTTTACGAGCAGTACTTC,CASSLGLASFYEQYF
TRBD2,TRBJ2-7,TRBV5-1,.,TGCGCCAGCAGTCCTACTAGCGGGAGAGAGAACGAGCAGTACTTC,CASSPTSGRENEQYF
.,TRBJ1-1,TRBV3-1,many,TGTGCCAGCAGCCAAGAAGGTGATTGGACTGAAGCTTTCTTT,CASSQEGDWTEAFF
TRBD2,TRBJ2-5,TRBV20-1,many,TGCAGTTCGAGGTGGGAGGGCCGGGAGACCCAGTACTTC,CSSRWEGRETQYF
.,TRBJ2-3,TRBV7-9,.,TGTGCCAGCAGCCAACTGAGCGGGTTAGATACGCAGTATTTT,CASSQLSGLDTQYF
.,TRBJ2-5,TRBV7-9,.,TGTGCCAGCGGTGGAAGTGAGGAGACCCAGTACTTC,CASGGSEETQYF
TRBD1,TRBJ1-2,TRBV18,.,TGTGCCAGCTCCCCGACGGACAGGGTGTCCTATGGCTACACCTTC,CASSPTDRVSYGYTF
.,TRBJ1-5,TRBV6-5,few,TGTGCCAGCAGTTACTCGGGGGTTCAGCCCCAGCATTTT,CASSYSGVQPQHF
.,TRBJ1-5,TRBV30,.,TGTGCCTGGAGGAGTGGGGTTTCCGGTCAGCCCCAGCATTTT,CAWRSGVSGQPQHF
.,TRBJ2-7,TRBV28,many,TGTGCCAGCATCCGGGAGCGAAAGCAGTACTTC,CASIRERKQYF
.,TRBJ1-4,TRBV10-3,few,TGTGCCATCAGTGACCAGCTACAGGGTTTGGGTGAAAAACTGTTTTTT,CAISDQLQGLGEKLFF
.,TRBJ2-7,TRBV19,few,TGTGCCAGTACCTCAGGGGACGGCGCCTACGAGCAGTACTTC,CASTSGDGAYEQYF
.,TRBJ1-3,TRBV12-3/TRBV12-4,few,TGTGCCAGCAGCAGATACAGGGTGGTATATTTT,CASSRYRVVYF
TRBD1,TRBJ1-1,TRBV19,.,TGTGCCAGTAGTAGTACCGGGACAGGGGCGAACACTGAAGCTTTCTTT,CASSSTGTGANTEAFF
.,TRBJ1-1,TRBV29-1,few,TGCAGCGCCGCCCGAGGGGCGCCCACTGAAGCTTTCTTT,CSAARGAPTEAFF
TRBD1,TRBJ1-5,TRBV7-8,.,TGTGCCAGCAGATTAGCAGAGGGGACAGATCAGCCCCAGCATTTT,CASRLAEGTDQPQHF
.,TRBJ2-5,TRBV6-5,.,TGTGCCAGCAGTTACAATACTAGAGGGTACAATGAGCAGCTCTTC,CASSYNTRGYNEQLF
TRBD1,TRBJ2-5,TRBV2,many,TGTGCCAGCAGATACACAGGGGAAGAGACCCAGTACTTC,CASRYTGEETQYF
TRBD1,TRBJ2-2,TRBV7-3,.,TGTGCCAGCAGCATAAACGATGGGACAGGGGTCGGGGAGCTGTTTTTT,CASSINDGTGVGELFF
.,TRBJ2-7,TRBV3-1,.,TGTGCCAGCAGCCAAGACGGCCGGACAAATTATTTC,CASSQDGRTNYF
.,TRBJ1-1,TRBV20-1,many,TGCAGTGCTAGAGCCTACGGCACTGAAGCTTTCTTT,CSARAYGTEAFF
.,TRBJ2-1,TRBV28,.,TGTGCCAGCAGTTTATTCGGGGAGGCCCACAATGAGCAGTTCTTC,CASSLFGEAHNEQFF
.,TRBJ1-1,TRBV3-1,many,TGTGCCAGCAGCCAAGTGGAGGGCTCTGAAGCTTTCTTT,CASSQVEGSEAFF
.,TRBJ1-4,TRBV29-1,few,TGCAGCGTTCGCGGATCGAGCGTTAGTACTGAAAAACTGTTTTTT,CSVRGSSVSTEKLFF
.,TRBJ2-7,TRBV6-2/TRBV6-3,.,TGTGCCAGCAGTTACCAACCCGGATTCTCCTACGAGCAGTACTTC,CASSYQPGFSYEQYF
.,TRBJ1-2,TRBV30,.,TGTGCCTGGAGTCGGGGCCGAAACTATGGCTACACCTTC,CAWSRGRNYGYTF
TRBD1,TRBJ2-5,TRBV25-1,many,TGTGCCAGCAGTGACAAAGGGACAGGGGAATTTCAGACCCAGTACTTC,CASSDKGTGEFQTQYF
.,TRBJ2-1,TRBV29-1,.,TGCAGCGTTGTTGGTAGCGGCAACTACAATGAGCAGTTCTTC,CSVVGSGNYNEQFF
TRBD1,TRBJ1-6,TRBV27,many,TGTGCCAGCAGGGGACAGGGTAGGCATTCACCCCTCCACTTT,CASRGQGRHSPLHF
.,TRBJ2-7,TRBV28,many,TGTGCCAGCAGTTTAGCTAGTAGGGATTCAAACGAGCAGTACTTC,CASSLASRDSNEQYF
.,TRBJ2-2,TRBV6-2/TRBV6-3,many,TGTGCCAGCAGTTACGACTCCCCCTCGGGAGATCTGTTTTTT,CASSYDSPSGDLFF
TRBD1,TRBJ2-7,TRBV20-1,.,TGCAGTGCTAGAGATCTCCAGGGGGCCTACGAGCAGTACTTC,CSARDLQGAYEQYF
.,TRBJ1-4,TRBV15,many,TGTGCCACCAGCAGAGTGCGGGGGGGGGAAAAACTGTTTTTT,CATSRVRGGEKLFF
.,TRBJ2-5,TRBV29-1,many,TGCAGCGTTGCTGCAGGGGGGGAGACCCAGTACTTC,CSVAAGGETQYF
TRBD1,TRBJ2-7,TRBV2,many,TGTGCCAGCAGTGTCCCCCTGGGGGCCGGGACAGTTAGGTACGAGCAGTACTTC,CASSVPLGAGTVRYEQYF
TRBD2,TRBJ2-7,TRBV20-1,many,TGCAGTGCTAGAACTAGCGGGGGCCGCTGGGAGCAGTACTTC,CSARTSGGRWEQYF
.,TRBJ1-4,TRBV28,many,TGTGCCACCTCGACTTCGGAGGAAAAACTGTTTTTT,CATSTSEEKLFF
.,TRBJ2-5,TRBV4-1,many,TGCGCCAGCAGCCCCGCTTCTTCTCAGGGAGAGACCCAGTACTTC,CASSPASSQGETQYF
TRBD1,TRBJ1-1,TRBV27,.,TGTGCCAGCAGTCATTTCCCCACCAGGGGGGGTAAGGATGAAGCTTTCTTT,CASSHFPTRGGKDEAFF
TRBD2,TRBJ2-2,TRBV12-3/TRBV12-4,few,TGTGCCAGCAGTATTGGAGCGGGAGCGTTTGGCGGGGAGCTGTTTTTT,CASSIGAGAFGGELFF
TRBD2,TRBJ2-4,TRBV12-3/TRBV12-4,many,TGTGCCAGCAGTTTTACTGGCGGGAGGGCCACGAACATTCAGTACTTC,CASSFTGGRATNIQYF
TRBD2,TRBJ2-7,TRBV5-6,.,TGTGCCTGCAGCTTCGGGACTACTGAGGGCTACGAGCAGTACTTC,CACSFGTTEGYEQYF